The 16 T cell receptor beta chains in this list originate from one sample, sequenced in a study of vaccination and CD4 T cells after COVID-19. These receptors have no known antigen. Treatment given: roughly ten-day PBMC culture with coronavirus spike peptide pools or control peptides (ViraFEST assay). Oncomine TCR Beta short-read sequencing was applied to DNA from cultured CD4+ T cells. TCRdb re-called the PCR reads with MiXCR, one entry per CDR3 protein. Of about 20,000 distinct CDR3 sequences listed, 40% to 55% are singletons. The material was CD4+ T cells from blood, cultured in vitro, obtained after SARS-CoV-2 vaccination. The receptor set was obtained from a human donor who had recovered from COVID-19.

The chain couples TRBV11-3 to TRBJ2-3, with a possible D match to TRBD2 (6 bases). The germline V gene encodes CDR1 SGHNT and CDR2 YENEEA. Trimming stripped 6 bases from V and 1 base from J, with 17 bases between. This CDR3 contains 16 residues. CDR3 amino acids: CASSFEGWGGTDTQYF. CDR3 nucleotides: TGTGCCAGCAGTTTCGAGGGATGGGGGGGCACAGATACGCAGTATTTT.

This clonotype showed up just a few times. CDR3 protein: CATSRDGKKPQHF. DNA for the CDR3: TGTGCCACCAGCAGGGACGGGAAGAAGCCCCAGCATTTT. This chain uses TRBV15 with TRBJ1-5; D uncertain. CDR3 length: 13 amino acids. The V gene's germline CDR1 is LNHNV and CDR2 YYDKDF (reference sequence). V dropped 3 bases and J dropped 8 bases, with 11 bases sitting between them.

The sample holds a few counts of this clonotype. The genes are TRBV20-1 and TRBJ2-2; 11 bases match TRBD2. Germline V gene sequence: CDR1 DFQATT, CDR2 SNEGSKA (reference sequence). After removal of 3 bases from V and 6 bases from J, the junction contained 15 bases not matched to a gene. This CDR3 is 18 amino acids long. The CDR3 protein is CSASHPFSGGAVSGELFF. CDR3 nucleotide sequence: TGCAGTGCTAGTCACCCCTTTAGCGGGGGGGCGGTGTCCGGGGAGCTGTTTTTT.

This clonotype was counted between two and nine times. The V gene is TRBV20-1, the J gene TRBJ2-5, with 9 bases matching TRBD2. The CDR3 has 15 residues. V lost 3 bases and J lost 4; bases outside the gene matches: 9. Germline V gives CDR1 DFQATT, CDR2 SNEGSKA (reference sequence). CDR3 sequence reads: CSASWLAGKAETQYF. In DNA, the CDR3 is TGCAGTGCTAGTTGGCTAGCGGGGAAAGCAGAGACCCAGTACTTC.

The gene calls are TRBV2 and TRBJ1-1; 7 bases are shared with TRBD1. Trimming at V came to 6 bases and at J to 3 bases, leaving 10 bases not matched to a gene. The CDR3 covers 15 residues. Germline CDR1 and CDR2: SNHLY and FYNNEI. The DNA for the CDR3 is TGTGCCAGCAGGAAGCGAGGGGGCTTAGACACTGAAGCTTTCTTT. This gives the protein CASRKRGGLDTEAFF.

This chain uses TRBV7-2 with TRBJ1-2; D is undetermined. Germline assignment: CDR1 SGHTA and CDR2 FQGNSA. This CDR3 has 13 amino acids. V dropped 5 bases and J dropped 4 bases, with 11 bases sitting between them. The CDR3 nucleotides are TGTGCCAGCAGCCCCTCCCCGACCTATGGCTACACCTTC. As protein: CASSPSPTYGYTF. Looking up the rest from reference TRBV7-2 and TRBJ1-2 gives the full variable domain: GAGVSQSPSNKVTEKGKDVELRCDPISGHTALYWYRQSLGQGLEFLIYFQGNSAPDKSGLPSDRFSAERTGGSVSTLTIQRTQQEDSAVYLCASSPSPTYGYTFGSGTRLTVV.

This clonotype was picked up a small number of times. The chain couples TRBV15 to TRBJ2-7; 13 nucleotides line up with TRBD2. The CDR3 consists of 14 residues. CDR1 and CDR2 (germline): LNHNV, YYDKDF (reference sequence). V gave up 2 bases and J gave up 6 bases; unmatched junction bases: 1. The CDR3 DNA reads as TGTGCCACCAGCAGACGGACTAGCGGGAGCGAGCAGTACTTC. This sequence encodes CATSRRTSGSEQYF.

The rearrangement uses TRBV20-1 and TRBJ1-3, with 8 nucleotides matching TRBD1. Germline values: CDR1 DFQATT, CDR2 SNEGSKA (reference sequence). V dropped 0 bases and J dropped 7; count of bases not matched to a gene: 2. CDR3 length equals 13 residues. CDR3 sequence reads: CSARDRGHNTIYF. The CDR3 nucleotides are TGCAGTGCTAGAGACAGGGGGCATAACACCATATATTTT.

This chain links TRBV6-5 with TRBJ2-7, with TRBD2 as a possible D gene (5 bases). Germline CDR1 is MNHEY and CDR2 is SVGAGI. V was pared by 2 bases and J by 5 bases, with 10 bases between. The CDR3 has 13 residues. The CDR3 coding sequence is TGTGCCAGCAGTTACCGCCGGGGAGACGAGCAGTACTTC. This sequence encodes CASSYRRGDEQYF.

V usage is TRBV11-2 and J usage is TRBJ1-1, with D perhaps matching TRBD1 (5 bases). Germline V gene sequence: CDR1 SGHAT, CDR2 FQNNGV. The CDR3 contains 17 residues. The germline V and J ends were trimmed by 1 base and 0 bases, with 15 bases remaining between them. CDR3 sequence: CASSLGVGGRLNTEAFF. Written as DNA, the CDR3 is TGTGCCAGCAGCTTAGGTGTGGGGGGTCGGTTGAACACTGAAGCTTTCTTT.

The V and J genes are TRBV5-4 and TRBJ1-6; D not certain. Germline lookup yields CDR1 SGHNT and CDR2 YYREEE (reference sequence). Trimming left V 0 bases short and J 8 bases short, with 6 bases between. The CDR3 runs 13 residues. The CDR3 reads CASSLEVYSPLHF. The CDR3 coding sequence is TGTGCCAGCAGCTTGGAGGTGTATTCACCCCTCCACTTT.

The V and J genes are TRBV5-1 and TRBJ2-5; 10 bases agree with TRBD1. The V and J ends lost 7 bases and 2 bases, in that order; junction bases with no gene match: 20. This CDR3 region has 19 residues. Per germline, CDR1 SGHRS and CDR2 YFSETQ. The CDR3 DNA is TGCGCCAGCCAACCTCTCTTACGGACAGGGGGGGATAGTCAAGAGACCCAGTACTTC. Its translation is CASQPLLRTGGDSQETQYF.

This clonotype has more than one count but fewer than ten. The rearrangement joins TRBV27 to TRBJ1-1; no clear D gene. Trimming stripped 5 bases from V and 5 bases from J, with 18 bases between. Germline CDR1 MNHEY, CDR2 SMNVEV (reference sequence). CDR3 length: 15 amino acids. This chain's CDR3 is CASSPHTPPGTEAFF. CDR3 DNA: TGTGCCAGCAGTCCTCATACACCCCCGGGGACTGAAGCTTTCTTT.

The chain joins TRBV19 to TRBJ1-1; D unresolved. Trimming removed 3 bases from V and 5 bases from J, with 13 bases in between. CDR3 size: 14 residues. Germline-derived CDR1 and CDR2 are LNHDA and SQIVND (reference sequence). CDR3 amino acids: CASSIGSIGTEAFF. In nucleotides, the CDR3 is TGTGCCAGTAGTATCGGCTCGATAGGGACTGAAGCTTTCTTT.

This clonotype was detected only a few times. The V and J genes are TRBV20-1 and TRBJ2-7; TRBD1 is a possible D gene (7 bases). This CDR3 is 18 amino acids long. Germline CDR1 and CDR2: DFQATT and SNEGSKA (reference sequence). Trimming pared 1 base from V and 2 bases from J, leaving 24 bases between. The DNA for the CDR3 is TGCAGTGCTAGAGTTTTGGGGGGCTGGGACAGCAGGACCTACGAGCAGTACTTC. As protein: CSARVLGGWDSRTYEQYF.

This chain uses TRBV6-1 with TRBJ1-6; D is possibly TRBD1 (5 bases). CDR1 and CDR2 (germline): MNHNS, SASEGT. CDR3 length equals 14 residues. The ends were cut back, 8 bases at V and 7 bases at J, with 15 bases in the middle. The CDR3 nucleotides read TGTGCCAGCCAAGCGTGGGGGGGGAATTCACCCCTCCACTTT. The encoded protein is CASQAWGGNSPLHF.